This TCR beta chain came from a study of cytomegalovirus exposure and HLA in healthy donors. Overall study results and limits: In a later analysis, at a false discovery rate of 0.05, some 17,000 TCR beta sequences were associated with HLA alleles. The authors later found HLA-associated TCR beta chains more clonally expanded than equally common others.

Use of 60 Vbeta and 13 Jbeta primers characterized the PCR. Original handling: Later analysis identified 80 million to 90 million unique TCR beta chains, about 11 million shared. Libraries were prepared by immunoSEQ multiplex PCR; TCRdb keeps only in-frame clonotypes and omits some of them. V and J calls and clone size are given by that table; D and trimming were obtained from the DNA. The data show roughly 230,000 clones, roughly 81% seen once. J gave up 6 bases and V 7 bases, and 9 bases lay outside the gene matches. This CDR3 contains 15 residues. Per germline, CDR1 SNHLY and CDR2 FYNNEI. In the case of this clone: Antigen specificity is unknown.

This chain joins TRBV2 and TRBJ2-2, with 9 nucleotides matching TRBD1. This TCR came from a girl between 2 and 10 years old in good health and CMV-seronegative. The sequenced sample consisted of PBMCs. The CDR3 loop reads CASIRDRERAGELFF. CDR3 DNA: TGTGCCAGCATCCGGGACAGGGAGCGCGCCGGGGAGCTGTTTTTT.